The source of this T cell receptor (beta chain) is a study of cytomegalovirus exposure and HLA in healthy donors. Study-wide context: Genotyping showed around 80% of over 350 donors falling in the Caucasian-associated ancestry cluster.

Findings and limits, study-wide: Trimming of TCR beta V- and J-genes showed a link, identified in a later analysis, to a missense DCLRE1C variant.

CDR1 is MNHNY and CDR2 is SVGAGI in the germline V gene (reference sequence). J was trimmed by 8 bases and V by 2 bases; bases with no gene match: 6. This CDR3 region has 14 residues. A note on this clone: Its antigen is currently unknown. This same CDR3 is encoded by further DNA sequences in the sample.

Primers: 60 Vbeta forward and 13 Jbeta reverse. In the authors' methods: Unique TCR beta chains numbered 60 million to 100 million in a later analysis, with 10 million to 14 million shared. Libraries were prepared by immunoSEQ multiplex PCR; TCRdb keeps only in-frame clonotypes and omits some of them. V, J and clone size were drawn from that table, and D and trimming were deduced from the DNA. The table has about 200,000 clones, 82% seen once. This chain joins TRBV6-6 and TRBJ1-2; 9 bases line up with TRBD1. The sequence was obtained from a man aged 35-49 years in good health and CMV-seropositive. The sequenced material came from PBMCs. The CDR3 region has the DNA TGTGCCAGCAGTTACGCGGGGACAGGGAACGGCTACACCTTC. Protein product: CASSYAGTGNGYTF.